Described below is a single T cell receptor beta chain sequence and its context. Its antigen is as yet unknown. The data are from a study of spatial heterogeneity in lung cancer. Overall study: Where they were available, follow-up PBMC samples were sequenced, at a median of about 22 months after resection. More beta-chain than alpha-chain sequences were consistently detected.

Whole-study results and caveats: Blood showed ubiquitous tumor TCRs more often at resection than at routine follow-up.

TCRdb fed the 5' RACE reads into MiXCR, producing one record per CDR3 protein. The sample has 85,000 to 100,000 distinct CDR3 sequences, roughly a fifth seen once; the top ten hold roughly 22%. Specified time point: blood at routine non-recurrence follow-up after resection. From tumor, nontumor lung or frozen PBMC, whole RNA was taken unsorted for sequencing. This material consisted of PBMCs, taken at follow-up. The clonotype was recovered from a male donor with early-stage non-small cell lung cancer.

DNA for the CDR3: TGTGCCAGCAGTTACTACAGGACAGGGAGGACAGATACGCAGTATTTT. It is translated as CASSYYRTGRTDTQYF. The chain couples TRBV6-2 or TRBV6-3 to TRBJ2-3; TRBD1 matches 8 bases. This CDR3 is built from 16 residues. Germline lookup yields CDR1 MNHEY and CDR2 SVGEGT. V was pared by 1 base and J by 3 bases, with 6 bases of the junction left unmatched.